The sequence of this T cell receptor (beta chain) was determined in a study of Graves' ophthalmopathy and Graves' hyperthyroidism. Clinicians made diagnoses from clinical symptoms, serum thyroxine, TRAb, thyroid ultrasound and orbital computed tomography. RNA transcripts were the template, and TCR beta CDR3 regions were amplified from them. An opening RT-PCR round employed HTBI primers and preceded a second-round multiplex PCR. A single record per CDR3 protein comes from TCRdb applying MiXCR to the multiplex PCR reads. The data show 450,000 to 600,000 distinct CDR3 sequences, with less than 45% seen just once and about 4% held by the top ten. V was clipped by 4 bases and J by 3 bases, with 13 bases between them. Germline V gives CDR1 SNHLY, CDR2 FYNNEI. This CDR3 comprises 14 residues.

The V call is TRBV2, the J call TRBJ2-7, with a tentative D call TRBD1 (7 bases). The receptor comes from an adult man with Graves' hyperthyroidism. The sample comprised peripheral blood or thyroid tissue (not recorded which). CDR3 nucleotide sequence: TGTGCCAGCAGTGGGGGCAGGGGGGACTACGAGCAGTACTTC. Translated: CASSGGRGDYEQYF.